This T cell receptor beta chain was found in a study of shared clonotypes between healthy human individuals. Study summary: Sampling drew on donors who were a couple of women and a few men aged 18 to 49. Regarding the study as a whole: Sharing across several donors was seen in 4% to 5% of naive CD4 clonotypes.

In germline, CDR1 is MDHEN, CDR2 SYDVKM. Trimming stripped 3 bases from V and 4 bases from J, with 19 bases between. The CDR3 contains 18 residues. Using immunoSEQ multiplex PCR, the repertoire was profiled, and TCRdb retains in-frame clones only, with some absent. The repertoire includes 800,000 or so clones, 96% of them detected once, and approximately 0.2% sits in the top ten. Comments on this clone: The antigen remains undetermined.

CD45RO-negative cells were positively selected for CCR7, leaving out terminally differentiated effector memory CD45RA+ cells. Sequenced: naive CD8+ T cells sorted from blood. This receptor was obtained from a man aged 30 to 39 in good health. The chain combines TRBV28 with TRBJ2-6; perhaps D is TRBD1 or TRBD2 (5 bases each). The CDR3 sequence: CASSLPLREGPGANVLTF. The CDR3 DNA reads as TGTGCCAGCAGTTTGCCCCTTCGCGAGGGGCCGGGGGCCAACGTCCTGACTTTC. The full variable domain, its missing parts supplied by reference TRBV28 and TRBJ2-6, is DVKVTQSSRYLVKRTGEKVFLECVQDMDHENMFWYRQDPGLGLRLIYFSYDVKMKEKGDIPEGYSVSREKKERFSLILESASTNQTSMYLCASSLPLREGPGANVLTFGAGSRLTVL.